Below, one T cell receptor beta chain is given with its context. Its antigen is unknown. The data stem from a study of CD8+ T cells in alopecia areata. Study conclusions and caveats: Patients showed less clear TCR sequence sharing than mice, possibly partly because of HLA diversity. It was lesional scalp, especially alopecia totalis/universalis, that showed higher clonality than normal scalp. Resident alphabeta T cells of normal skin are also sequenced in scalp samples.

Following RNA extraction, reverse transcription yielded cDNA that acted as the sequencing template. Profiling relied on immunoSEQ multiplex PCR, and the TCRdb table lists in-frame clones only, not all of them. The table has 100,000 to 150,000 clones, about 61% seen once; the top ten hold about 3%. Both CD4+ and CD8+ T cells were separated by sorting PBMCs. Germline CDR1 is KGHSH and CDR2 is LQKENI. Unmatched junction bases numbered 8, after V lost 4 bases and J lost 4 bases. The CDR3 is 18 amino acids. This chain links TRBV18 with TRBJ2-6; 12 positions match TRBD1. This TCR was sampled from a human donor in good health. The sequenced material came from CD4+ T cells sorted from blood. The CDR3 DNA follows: TGTGCCAGCTCACACGGGACAGGGGGCGTTTCCGGGGCCAACGTCCTGACTTTC. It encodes CASSHGTGGVSGANVLTF.